What follows are 14 T cell receptor beta chains derived from one specimen sequenced in a study of T cell repertoires in cytomegalovirus infection. Via MiXCR, TCRdb re-called the reads, giving one row per CDR3 protein. This sample yields 200,000 to 250,000 distinct CDR3 sequences, of which approximately 24% are seen a single time; approximately 18% belongs to the top ten. Sequenced: CD8+ T cells from PBMCs. All receptors derive from a human donor in good health (CMV status not recorded). Some clones in this sample may be carry-over from other donors' samples.

This clonotype occurred a few times. The rearrangement uses TRBV12-3 or TRBV12-4 and TRBJ2-5, with 7 bases identical to TRBD1. V lost 5 bases to trimming and J lost 4 bases; unmatched junction nucleotides: 1. The CDR3 loop spans 12 amino acids. CDR3 region: CASSHRGETQYF. CDR3 sequence (DNA): TGTGCCAGCAGTCACAGGGGAGAGACCCAGTACTTC.

This chain uses TRBV15 with TRBJ1-5; maybe TRBD1 (6 bases). The CDR3 consists of 15 residues. V was trimmed by 0 bases and J by 3 bases, leaving 9 bases between them. The V gene's germline CDR1 is LNHNV and CDR2 YYDKDF (reference sequence). The CDR3 sequence: CATSREDSLNQPQHF. The CDR3 DNA reads as TGTGCCACCAGCAGAGAGGACAGCCTCAATCAGCCCCAGCATTTT.

This clonotype has a single count. The rearrangement uses TRBV4-1 and TRBJ2-7; 8 bases map to TRBD2. The V gene's germline CDR1 is MGHRA and CDR2 YSYEKL. The CDR3 has 14 amino acids. V shed 4 bases and J 7 bases; nucleotides not matched to a gene: 9. The CDR3 here is CASSPGGAWGEQYF. The CDR3 DNA is TGCGCCAGCAGCCCCGGGGGGGCTTGGGGAGAGCAGTACTTC.

This clonotype has a count of ten or more. The V call is TRBV7-6, the J call TRBJ2-1; 12 bases align to TRBD1. In germline, CDR1 is SGHVS, CDR2 FNYEAQ. J was trimmed by 7 bases and V by 5 bases; bases with no gene match: 24. The CDR3 length is 21 residues. CDR3 DNA sequence: TGTGCCAGCAGCCTGAACATAATCCGGGACAGGGGGCTCCCCGAACGAAATGAGCAGTTCTTC. Amino acids: CASSLNIIRDRGLPERNEQFF. Filled out from reference TRBV7-6 and TRBJ2-1, the complete variable domain reads GAGVSQSPRYKVTKRGQDVALRCDPISGHVSLYWYRQALGQGPEFLTYFNYEAQQDKSGLPNDRFSAERPEGSISTLTIQRTEQRDSAMYRCASSLNIIRDRGLPERNEQFFGPGTRLTVL.

This clonotype was observed at least ten times. The chain is built from TRBV7-6 and TRBJ2-3; D could derive from TRBD1 or TRBD2 (5 bases each). Germline CDR1 and CDR2: SGHVS and FNYEAQ. The V and J ends lost 0 bases and 1 base respectively, with 5 bases between them. The CDR3 is made up of 14 amino acids. CDR3 amino acids: CASSLAGGTDTQYF. In nucleotides, the CDR3 is TGTGCCAGCAGCTTAGCGGGGGGCACAGATACGCAGTATTTT.

Many counts were recorded for this clonotype. V usage is TRBV2 and J usage is TRBJ2-5; TRBD2 matches at 11 bases. The CDR3 has 15 amino acids. V dropped 6 bases and J dropped 5; count of bases not matched to a gene: 8. Germline values: CDR1 SNHLY, CDR2 FYNNEI. In nucleotides, the CDR3 is TGTGCCAGCAGGGGTCTAGCGGGGGGCCGTGAGACCCAGTACTTC. The encoded protein is CASRGLAGGRETQYF.

This clonotype appeared many times. V gene TRBV7-2 combines with J gene TRBJ2-3, with 7 positions matching TRBD1. Germline trimming cut 6 bases from V and 6 bases from J; bases unmatched to any gene: 6. Germline CDR1 is SGHTA and CDR2 is FQGNSA. The CDR3 covers 13 residues. CDR3 loop: CASSRQGADTQYF. The CDR3 region has the DNA TGTGCCAGCAGTCGACAGGGTGCTGATACGCAGTATTTT.

This clonotype showed up many times. The V and J genes are TRBV4-1 and TRBJ1-6; D is ambiguous. Germline V gene lookup returns CDR1 MGHRA and CDR2 YSYEKL. This CDR3 contains 15 residues. V gave up 0 bases and J gave up 8 bases, with 11 bases separating them. CDR3 residues: CASSQESHGDSPLHF. The CDR3 region has the DNA TGCGCCAGCAGCCAAGAGAGCCACGGGGATTCACCCCTCCACTTT.

The gene calls are TRBV20-1 and TRBJ1-6; TRBD1 might be the D (6 bases). The CDR3 totals 14 residues. V lost 0 bases, J lost 7 bases, and 10 bases lay in between. Germline V gene lookup returns CDR1 DFQATT and CDR2 SNEGSKA (reference sequence). The CDR3 region has the DNA TGCAGTGCTAGAGAAGGGGGAAGGAATTCACCCCTCCACTTT. Translating it yields CSAREGGRNSPLHF.

V usage is TRBV9 and J usage is TRBJ2-2, with 7 bases aligning to TRBD2. CDR1 is SGDLS, CDR2 YYNGEE, per germline. The CDR3 runs to 15 residues. V gave up 4 bases and J gave up 2 bases; unmatched junction bases: 5. The CDR3 region is CASSPRDYNTGELFF. CDR3 bases: TGTGCCAGCAGCCCTCGGGACTACAACACCGGGGAGCTGTTTTTT.

This clonotype was seen at least ten times. This chain joins TRBV2 and TRBJ2-2; D unclear. There are 15 residues in the CDR3. V was shortened by 4 bases and J by 4 bases, with 13 bases between the two germline ends. CDR1 is SNHLY and CDR2 is FYNNEI in the germline V gene. The CDR3, as DNA: TGTGCCAGCAGTGCCTACCCTAGTTCCACCGGGGAGCTGTTTTTT. Translation gives CASSAYPSSTGELFF. The entire variable domain, with the rest obtained from reference TRBV2 and TRBJ2-2, is as follows: EPEVTQTPSHQVTQMGQEVILRCVPISNHLYFYWYRQILGQKVEFLVSFYNNEISEKSEIFDDQFSVERPDGSNFTLKIRSTKLEDSAMYFCASSAYPSSTGELFFGEGSRLTVL.

In this sample, this clonotype turned up a few times. This chain joins TRBV27 and TRBJ1-5, with 10 positions matching TRBD1. Germline CDR1 is MNHEY and CDR2 is SMNVEV (reference sequence). CDR3 length equals 15 residues. The V and J ends lost 5 bases and 4 bases, in that order; junction bases with no gene match: 5. The CDR3 is CASSLGTGDNQPQHF. CDR3 nucleotides: TGTGCCAGCAGTCTAGGGACAGGGGATAATCAGCCCCAGCATTTT.

This chain connects TRBV14 to TRBJ2-2; maybe TRBD2 (7 bases). Trimming removed 0 bases from V and 3 bases from J, with 11 bases in between. The CDR3 spans 16 residues. Germline CDR1 reads SGHDN; CDR2 reads FVKESK. The CDR3 DNA follows: TGTGCCAGCAGCCAAGAGGGGGGGCGAGACACCGGGGAGCTGTTTTTT. Its translation: CASSQEGGRDTGELFF.

This clonotype showed up just once. Germline is not matched at one junction end, which may reflect a read error. J is TRBJ2-2 and V is TRBV7-9; D is unresolved. This CDR3 has 16 residues. CDR1 and CDR2 (germline): SEHNR, FQNEAQ (reference sequence). In nucleotides, the CDR3 is TGTGCCAGCAGCCCGCCCCTCGGGCAGAACACCAGGGAGCTGTTTTTT. Translation: CASSPPLGQNTRELFF. Combining the CDR3 with reference TRBV7-9 and TRBJ2-2 gives the whole variable domain DTGVSQNPRHKITKRGQNVTFRCDPISEHNRLYWYRQTLGQGPEFLTYFQNEAQLEKSRLLSDRFSAERPKGSFSTLEIQRTEQGDSAMYLCASSPPLGQNTRELFFGEGSRLTVL.